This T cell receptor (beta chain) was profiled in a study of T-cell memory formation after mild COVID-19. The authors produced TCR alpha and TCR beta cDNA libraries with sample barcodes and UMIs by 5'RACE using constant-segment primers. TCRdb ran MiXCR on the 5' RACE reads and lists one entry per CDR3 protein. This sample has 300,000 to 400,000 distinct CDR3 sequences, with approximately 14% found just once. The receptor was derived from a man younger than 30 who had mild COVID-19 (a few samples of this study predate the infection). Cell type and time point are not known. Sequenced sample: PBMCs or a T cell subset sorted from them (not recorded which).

Written as DNA, the CDR3 is TGTGCCAGCAGCCTCGGGGGGCGAAGCAATCAGCCCCAGCATTTT. It yields the protein CASSLGGRSNQPQHF. The chain carries TRBV7-2 and TRBJ1-5; possibly TRBD1 for D (6 bases). Germline V gives CDR1 SGHTA, CDR2 FQGNSA. Trimming took 5 bases from V and 1 from J, leaving 12 bases between them. This CDR3 spans 15 amino acids.